The 10 T cell receptor beta chains listed next were all sequenced from one sample in a study of OX40 agonist ivuxolimab in advanced cancers. Measured with immunoSEQ multiplex PCR; TCRdb has only the in-frame clones, and not every one. The sample has some 50,000 clones, 75% to 90% seen once; the top ten hold approximately 14%. Sequences were derived from CD4+ or CD8+ T cells sorted from blood, sampled in a trial of the OX40 agonist ivuxolimab. These receptors were collected from an adult with an advanced solid tumor such as melanoma, head and neck, liver or kidney cancer.

CDR3 region: CASSIRSRDTGELFF. The CDR3 DNA reads TGTGCCAGTAGTATTCGGAGTAGGGACACCGGGGAGCTGTTTTTT. J is TRBJ2-2 and V is TRBV19; D ambiguous. Looked up from germline, CDR1 is LNHDA and CDR2 is SQIVND (reference sequence). The CDR3 loop spans 15 amino acids. Deletions cut 3 bases from V and 3 bases from J, with 11 bases between.

The chain combines TRBV21-1 with TRBJ2-4; the D call in the table, TRBD2, was not verified against the DNA. TRBV21-1 counts as a pseudogene. The CDR3 covers 18 residues. The CDR3 region has the DNA TGTGCCAGCAGCAAATCCGCGGCCGAGAACCTAGCCAAAAACATTCAGTACTTC. Protein sequence: CASSKSAAENLAKNIQYF.

This chain joins TRBV7-2 and TRBJ2-5; no firm D call. This CDR3 comprises 14 residues. V was trimmed by 4 bases and J by 7 bases, leaving 16 bases between them. Germline CDR1 is SGHTA and CDR2 is FQGNSA. CDR3 loop: CASSYGPAAWTQYF. The DNA for the CDR3 is TGTGCCAGCAGCTACGGGCCCGCGGCGTGGACCCAGTACTTC.

The rearrangement uses TRBV5-1 and TRBJ1-2; unclear D gene. Trimming pared 3 bases from V and 8 bases from J, leaving 11 bases between. The V gene's germline CDR1 is SGHRS and CDR2 YFSETQ. This CDR3 is built from 12 residues. The chain's CDR3 is CASSSGYWGYTF. The CDR3 DNA reads TGCGCCAGCAGCTCAGGTTATTGGGGCTACACCTTC.

The genes are TRBV27 and TRBJ2-4; D possibly corresponds to TRBD1 (5 bases). The CDR3 runs 14 residues. V was shortened by 6 bases and J by 0 bases, with 9 bases between the two germline ends. Germline-derived CDR1 and CDR2 are MNHEY and SMNVEV (reference sequence). CDR3 protein: CASSPGLAKNIQYF. CDR3 DNA sequence: TGTGCCAGCAGCCCAGGGCTAGCCAAAAACATTCAGTACTTC.

The chain joins TRBV10-3 to TRBJ2-5; a possible D gene is TRBD1 (6 bases). The V and J ends lost 1 base and 4 bases respectively, with 10 bases between them. The CDR3 spans 14 residues. Germline V gene lookup returns CDR1 ENHRY and CDR2 SYGVKD. The DNA for the CDR3 is TGTGCCATCAGTGAGTACAGGGCGAGAGAGACCCAGTACTTC. It codes for CAISEYRARETQYF.

The V gene is TRBV7-3, the J gene TRBJ2-1; D might be TRBD2 (5 bases). V lost 6 bases and J 2 bases, leaving 14 bases between the germline ends. Germline V gene data show CDR1 as SGHTA and CDR2 as FQGTGA. The CDR3 is 15 amino acids. In DNA form, the CDR3 reads TGTGCCAGCAGGCCCCCGGGGAATGCCTACAATGAGCAGTTCTTC. Residues: CASRPPGNAYNEQFF.

The rearrangement joins TRBV7-2 to TRBJ2-7; 9 nucleotides line up with TRBD2. J lost 2 bases, V lost 2 bases, and 1 base had no gene match. CDR1 is SGHTA and CDR2 is FQGNSA in the germline V gene. This CDR3 has 14 residues. The CDR3 sequence is CASSLPSGTYEQYF. As DNA, the CDR3 is TGTGCCAGCAGCTTACCTAGCGGGACCTACGAGCAGTACTTC.

The V gene is TRBV28, the J gene TRBJ2-7, with a tentative D call TRBD2 (5 bases). The CDR3 is 12 amino acids. The germline V gene encodes CDR1 MDHEN and CDR2 SYDVKM. The V gene lost 4 bases and the J gene lost 2 bases, with 6 bases spanning the gap. CDR3 region: CASSSGTYEQYF. Here the CDR3 DNA reads TGTGCCAGCAGTTCCGGGACCTACGAGCAGTACTTC.

This rearrangement joins TRBV6-5 to TRBJ1-1; D unclear. Germline CDR1 is MNHEY and CDR2 is SVGAGI. The ends were cut back, 1 base at V and 2 bases at J, with 5 bases in the middle. This CDR3 has 13 amino acids. CDR3 nucleotides: TGTGCCAGCAGTTACTTGACCAACACTGAAGCTTTCTTT. It codes for CASSYLTNTEAFF.